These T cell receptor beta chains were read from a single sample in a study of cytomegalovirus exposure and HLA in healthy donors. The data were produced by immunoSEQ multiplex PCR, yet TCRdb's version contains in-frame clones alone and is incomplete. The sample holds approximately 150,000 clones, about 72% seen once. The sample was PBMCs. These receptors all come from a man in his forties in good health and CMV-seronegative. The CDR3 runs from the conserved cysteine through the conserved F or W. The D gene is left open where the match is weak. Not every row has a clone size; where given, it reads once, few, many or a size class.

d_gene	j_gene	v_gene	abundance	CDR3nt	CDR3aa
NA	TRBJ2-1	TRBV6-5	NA	TGTGCCAGCAGTTACGGACGGGGTAATGAGCAGTTCTTC	CASSYGRGNEQFF
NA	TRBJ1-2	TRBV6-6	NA	TGTGCCAGCGGATGGGGGGGATCTGGCTACCCCTTC	CASGWGGSGYPF
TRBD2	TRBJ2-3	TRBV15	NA	TGTGCCACCAGCAGAGATCTGCTAGCGGGAGGAGCAGATACGCAGTATTTT	CATSRDLLAGGADTQYF
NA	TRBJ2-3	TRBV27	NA	TGTGCCAGCAGTCCGCCCAGGGGAGGCACAGATACGCAGTATTTT	CASSPPRGGTDTQYF
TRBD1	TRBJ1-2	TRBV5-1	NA	TGCGCCAGCAGCTTGAACGACAGGGTTTATGGCTACACCTTC	CASSLNDRVYGYTF
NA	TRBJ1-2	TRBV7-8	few	TGTGCCAGCAGCTTAGTGAGGAGCTATGGCTACACCTTC	CASSLVRSYGYTF
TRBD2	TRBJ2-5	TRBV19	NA	TGTGCCAGTAGCTCCACGGGGGGGCAGACCCAGTACTTC	CASSSTGGQTQYF
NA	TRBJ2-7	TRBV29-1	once	TGCAGCGTGGGTAGAGGGCTTGGAGAGCAGTACTTC	CSVGRGLGEQYF
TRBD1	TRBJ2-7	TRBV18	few	TGTGCCAGCTCACCACTAACCGGGACAGGGGGATTCGATATGTTCTTC	CASSPLTGTGGFDMFF
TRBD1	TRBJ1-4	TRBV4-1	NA	TGCGCCAGCAGCCAAGATCGGGTCAGGGGGGAAAAACTGTTTTTT	CASSQDRVRGEKLFF
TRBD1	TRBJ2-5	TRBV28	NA	TGTGCCAGCAGTGCAGGGGGTGAGGAGACCCAGTACTTC	CASSAGGEETQYF
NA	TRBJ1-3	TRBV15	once	TGTGCCACCAGCAGATTCCGGGAGTCCTCTGGAAACACCATATATTTT	CATSRFRESSGNTIYF
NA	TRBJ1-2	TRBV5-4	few	TGTGCCAGCAGCTCAACGCGTCAACAGGGTAGAGACACCTTC	CASSSTRQQGRDTF
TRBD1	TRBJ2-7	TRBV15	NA	TGTGCCACCAGCGTTTCCGGACAGGGTATCTACGAGCAGTACTTC	CATSVSGQGIYEQYF
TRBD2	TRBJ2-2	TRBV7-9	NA	TGTGCCAGCAGCTTTAGCGGGAGTGGCACCGGGGAGCTGTTTTTT	CASSFSGSGTGELFF
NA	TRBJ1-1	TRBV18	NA	TGTGCCAGCTCACCAGGTGCAGGGACTGAAGCTTTCTTT	CASSPGAGTEAFF
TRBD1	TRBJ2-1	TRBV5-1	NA	TGCGCCAGCAGCTTGGCGGACAGGGTGAGGAATGAGCAGTTCTTC	CASSLADRVRNEQFF
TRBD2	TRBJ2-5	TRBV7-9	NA	TGTGCCAGCAGCTTCCAGCAGACTCGGGGGGACTTC	CASSFQQTRGDF
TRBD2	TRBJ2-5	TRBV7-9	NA	TGTGCCAGCAGCTCCGAGGGACTAGTACAAGAGACCCAGTACTTC	CASSSEGLVQETQYF
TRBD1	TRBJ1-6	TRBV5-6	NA	TGTGCCAGCAGCCCGACAGGGGCGTCCTATAATTCACCCCTCCACTTT	CASSPTGASYNSPLHF
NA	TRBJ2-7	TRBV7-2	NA	TGTGCCAGCAGCCAACAGGGACTATACGAGCAGTACTTC	CASSQQGLYEQYF
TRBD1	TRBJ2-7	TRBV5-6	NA	TGTGCCACCCAACCCTGGGACAGGGCCTACGAGCAGTACTTC	CATQPWDRAYEQYF
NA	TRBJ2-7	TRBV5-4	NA	TGTGCCAGCAGCCCCACCAGCGGTGCCTCCTACGAGCAGTACTTC	CASSPTSGASYEQYF
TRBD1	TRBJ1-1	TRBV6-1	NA	TGTGCCAGCAGTTATCAGGGGGCGTCGGAAGCTTTCTTT	CASSYQGASEAFF
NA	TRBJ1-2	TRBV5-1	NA	TGCGCCAGCAGTCCCGAGGCAGGGGCCTATGGCTACACCTTC	CASSPEAGAYGYTF
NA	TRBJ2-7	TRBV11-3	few	TGTGCCAGCAGCTTAGAAGAGGGATACGAGCAGTACTTC	CASSLEEGYEQYF
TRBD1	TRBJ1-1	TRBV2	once	TGTGCCAGCAGTGAACACATCGGGACAGGGATTGAAGCTTTCTTT	CASSEHIGTGIEAFF